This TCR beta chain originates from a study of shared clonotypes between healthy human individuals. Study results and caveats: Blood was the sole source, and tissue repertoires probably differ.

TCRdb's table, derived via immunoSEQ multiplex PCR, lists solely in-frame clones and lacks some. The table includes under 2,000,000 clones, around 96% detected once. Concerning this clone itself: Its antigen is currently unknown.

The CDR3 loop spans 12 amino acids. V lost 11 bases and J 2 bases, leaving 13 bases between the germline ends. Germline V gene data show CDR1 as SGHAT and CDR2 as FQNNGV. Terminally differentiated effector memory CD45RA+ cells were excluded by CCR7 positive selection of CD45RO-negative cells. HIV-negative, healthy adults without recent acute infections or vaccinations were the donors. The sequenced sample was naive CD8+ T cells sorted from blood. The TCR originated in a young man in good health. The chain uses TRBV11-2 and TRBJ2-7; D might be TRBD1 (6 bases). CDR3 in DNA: TGTGCCGTACGGACAGCTGCCTACGAGCAGTACTTC. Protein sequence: CAVRTAAYEQYF.